This is a list of T cell receptor beta chains from one sample in a study of technical replicates of blood from several donors. Method: immunoSEQ multiplex PCR; TCRdb's copy keeps in-frame clones and lacks some. The table records around 12,000 clones, around 94% of them present only once. Material: PBMCs. The receptor set was obtained from a human donor in good health. Each CDR3 is given with its conserved first and last residue. The D gene is left open where the match is weak. The size of a clone is reported for some rows only, either as once, few or many, or as a class for expanded clones.

D gene | J gene | V gene | clone size | CDR3 DNA | CDR3 protein
TRBD2 | TRBJ2-2 | TRBV5-1 | - | TGCGCCAGCAGCAAGGGACTAGCGGGAGAAGGTACCGGGGAGCTGTTTTTT | CASSKGLAGEGTGELFF
- | TRBJ2-6 | TRBV28 | - | TGTGCCAGCAGTTCTTCACAGGGAACCCCGGCCAACGTCCTGACTTTC | CASSSSQGTPANVLTF
- | TRBJ1-4 | TRBV7-9 | - | TGTGCCAGCAGCTTAAACCCCACAGAGACTAATGAAAAACTGTTTTTT | CASSLNPTETNEKLFF
- | TRBJ1-1 | TRBV2 | - | TGTGCCAGCGGACAGAGGAACACTGAAGCTTTCTTT | CASGQRNTEAFF
TRBD1 | TRBJ1-2 | TRBV28 | - | TGTGCCAGCAGTGAAACAGGGGACTCTGGCTACACCTTC | CASSETGDSGYTF
TRBD1 | TRBJ2-5 | TRBV5-1 | - | TGCGCCAGCAGCCCGGGACAGCAACAAGAGACCCAGTACTTC | CASSPGQQQETQYF
TRBD1 | TRBJ1-4 | TRBV30 | - | TGTGCCTGGAGTGTACAGGGGGCAGAAAAACTGTTTTTT | CAWSVQGAEKLFF
TRBD2 | TRBJ2-7 | TRBV7-2 | - | TGTGCCAGCAGCTTAGAGGGTTATGCGGGACTAGCTAAAGTGTACGAGCAGTACTTC | CASSLEGYAGLAKVYEQYF
- | TRBJ1-2 | TRBV2 | - | TGTGGAACGACAGACAATGCCTTGGGCTACACCTTC | CGTTDNALGYTF
TRBD1 | TRBJ2-5 | TRBV18 | once | TGTGCCAGCTCCCCTGACAGGGGGCGGACGATGTCTCTAGAGACCCAGTACTTC | CASSPDRGRTMSLETQYF
- | TRBJ1-1 | TRBV2 | - | TGTGCCAGCAGTGAAAGAGATCAGAACACTGAAGCTTTCTTT | CASSERDQNTEAFF